This T cell receptor (beta chain) was retrieved from a study of blood T cell repertoires in COVID-19 (dated by TCRdb to between 2020 and 2021). Describing the broader study: Samples covering the acute and convalescent phases of COVID-19 were provided by collaborators in the United States, Italy and Spain. Subjects who had been exposed to COVID-19, were actively infected with it, or had recovered from it provided the deeply sampled blood TCRbeta repertoires that made up the dataset. Samples were obtained from the ongoing ImmuneRACE study (first 160 participants) and from some 1,200 subjects provided by 6 global collaborators. Nearly every sample came with metadata listing a de-identified subject ID, COVID-19 status, age in years and sex. Where available, HLA class I and class II types were taken from metadata supplied by the sample provider and were not determined by assay-based typing. The prospective study material was composed of cDNA or gDNA derived from T cells, B-cell-depleted T cells, or PBMCs. A freely available public database, intended as a resource for researchers studying the immune response to SARS-CoV-2, is where the repertoires were released.

At one collaborating source in Seattle, patients were enrolled during active infection and were followed longitudinally through the course of disease. Each collaborating institution followed its own protocols to collect whole blood in K2EDTA tubes. For TCRbeta analysis, collaborators shipped samples in one of three forms: frozen whole blood, isolated PBMCs, or DNA extracted from either of those sample types. Sequences PRHDT (CDR1) and FYEKMQ (CDR2) are obtained from the germline V gene (reference sequence). V gives up 5 bases and J gives up 1 base, and the segment between their germline ends measures 18 bases. The CDR3, cysteine through phenylalanine, is 16 amino acids long. The DNA shown is the 48-base CDR3, in frame from base 1. Points the paper makes about the study in general: How much clinical and demographic metadata was included differed by source and by participant, and the metadata was provided uncurated.

Only a few counts were recorded for this clone. Its antigen is not yet known. No qualities accompany the bases; no much larger clone lies one base away. TCRbeta CDR3 regions were amplified from genomic DNA by means of the immunoSEQ Assay, a bias-controlled multiplex PCR. The authors processed their data as follows. The number of nucleated cells in each sample was estimated by amplification of reference gene primers within the assay. Sequence reads were collapsed and filtered to measure the absolute abundance of every unique TCRbeta CDR3 rearrangement. Productive Simpson clonality was computed per sample as the square root of Simpson's diversity index over productive rearrangements. Drawn from immuneACCESS, this table holds only the in-frame rearrangements with V and J called that TCRdb kept. Clones are partly lost; checked studies trace under half to an unresolved V gene and leave the rest unexplained. That table gives V, J and clone size, and the DNA gave D and trimming. The sample table lists about 23,000 clones, around 74% of them with a count of one. Over 6% of the sample lies in the top ten.

Material: peripheral blood. The sequence was obtained from a man between 50 and 59 years old with COVID-19, enrolled during active disease. The chain employs TRBV13 and TRBJ2-7, with no D gene named confidently. CDR3 protein: CASSHHYLHPSYEQYF. The nucleotide sequence reads as follows: TGTGCCAGCAGCCATCACTATCTCCATCCGTCCTACGAGCAGTACTTC. The variable domain in full, with residues beyond the CDR3 obtained from the reference TRBV13 and TRBJ2-7 genes, is AAGVIQSPRHLIKEKRETATLKCYPIPRHDTVYWYQQGPGQDPQFLISFYEKMQSDKGSIPDRFSAQQFSDYHSELNMSSLELGDSALYFCASSHHYLHPSYEQYFGPGTRLTVT.